This TCR beta chain was sequenced in a study of identical twins. Of note for this clonotype: The target antigen is unknown.

Whole-study results and caveats: Twins' excess sharing was less marked for out-of-frame beta sequences.

TCRdb reanalysed the 5' RACE reads using MiXCR and keeps one entry per CDR3 protein. This table has 350,000 to 400,000 distinct CDR3 sequences, roughly 9% appearing once. Sequencing was done on a sample of naive T cells sorted from blood. This TCR was recovered from a woman aged 45 to 65 in good health.

The CDR3 region has the DNA TGCAGCGTTGAAGACCCTGGACAGGTCTATGGCTACACCTTC. Its protein product is CSVEDPGQVYGYTF. V gene TRBV29-1 combines with J gene TRBJ1-2; 7 bases agree with TRBD1. This CDR3 spans 14 amino acids. J lost 4 bases, V lost 0 bases, and 5 bases had no gene match. The germline CDR1 and CDR2 sequences are SQVTM and ANQGSEA.